The rows below give T cell receptor beta chains drawn from one sample of a study of beta chain features in type 1 diabetes. Sequencing used immunoSEQ multiplex PCR; TCRdb keeps in-frame clones, though not all of them. The sample includes 250,000 to 300,000 clones, roughly an eighth of them seen just once. The specimen was naive CD4+ T cells from blood. These receptors all stem from a man aged 30-40 years with type 1 diabetes. The CDR3 runs from the conserved cysteine through the conserved F or W. A D gene is named only where the DNA matches it firmly. Where a row states a size, it is once, few, many or the class of an expanded clone; other rows omit it.

DNA: TGTGCCAGCATTAGGGGACGGGGGTATGGCTACACCTTC; CDR3: CASIRGRGYGYTF; D: -; J: TRBJ1-2; V: TRBV28; size: -
DNA: TGTGCCAGCCGGAGGGCACAAACCGGGGAGCTGTTTTTT; CDR3: CASRRAQTGELFF; D: -; J: TRBJ2-2; V: TRBV9; size: -
DNA: TGTGCCAGCAGTAAGGACAGGGGCTCCTACGAGCAGTACTTC; CDR3: CASSKDRGSYEQYF; D: TRBD1; J: TRBJ2-7; V: TRBV27; size: few
DNA: TGTGCCAGCAGTGAAATGACGATCGACAGGTTTGGTGAGCAGTTCTTC; CDR3: CASSEMTIDRFGEQFF; D: -; J: TRBJ2-1; V: TRBV28; size: few
DNA: TGCGCCAGCAGCTTGGGCGACAAGAACTACGAGCAGTACTTC; CDR3: CASSLGDKNYEQYF; D: -; J: TRBJ2-7; V: TRBV5-1; size: -
DNA: TGTGCCAGTAGAGTCACAGGGGGCATTGGGACAGATACGCAGTATTTT; CDR3: CASRVTGGIGTDTQYF; D: TRBD1; J: TRBJ2-3; V: TRBV19; size: few
DNA: TGTGCCAGCAGCGTTGTGGGCAGCAATCAGCCCCAGCATTTT; CDR3: CASSVVGSNQPQHF; D: -; J: TRBJ1-5; V: TRBV28; size: few
DNA: TGCAGCGTGCTACAGGGATCCCTCTATGGCTACACCTTC; CDR3: CSVLQGSLYGYTF; D: -; J: TRBJ1-2; V: TRBV29-1; size: few
DNA: TGCGCCAGCAGCCCGGGACAGGGGAACACAGATACGCAGTATTTT; CDR3: CASSPGQGNTDTQYF; D: TRBD1; J: TRBJ2-3; V: TRBV5-1; size: -
DNA: TGTGCCAGTAGTATCGGGAACAGTGCGGCCTATGGCTACACCTTC; CDR3: CASSIGNSAAYGYTF; D: -; J: TRBJ1-2; V: TRBV19; size: -
DNA: TGTGCCAGCTCCCGGGACAGAATCTACAATGAGCAGTTCTTC; CDR3: CASSRDRIYNEQFF; D: TRBD1; J: TRBJ2-1; V: TRBV18; size: -
DNA: TGTGCCCTTACGGCGGGGTCAAATAACTATGGCTACACCTTC; CDR3: CALTAGSNNYGYTF; D: -; J: TRBJ1-2; V: TRBV6-6; size: -
DNA: TGTGCCAGCAGTGTGGGACAGGGGACCTCCTACGAGCAGTACTTC; CDR3: CASSVGQGTSYEQYF; D: TRBD1; J: TRBJ2-7; V: TRBV27; size: -
DNA: TGTGCCAGTACCAGCCAGGGGATAACTTGGAATGAGCAGTTCTTC; CDR3: CASTSQGITWNEQFF; D: -; J: TRBJ2-1; V: TRBV19; size: few
DNA: TGTGCCAGCAGCGCCCGGGACTACTCCTACAATGAGCAGTTCTTC; CDR3: CASSARDYSYNEQFF; D: TRBD2; J: TRBJ2-1; V: TRBV9; size: -
DNA: TGTGCCAGCAGCCAGGACATTAGCGGGAGCAAAAACATTCAGTACTTC; CDR3: CASSQDISGSKNIQYF; D: TRBD2; J: TRBJ2-4; V: TRBV14; size: few
DNA: TGTGCCAGCAGCCCGGGAGGCCCTAGGACCTACGAGCAGTACTTC; CDR3: CASSPGGPRTYEQYF; D: TRBD2; J: TRBJ2-7; V: TRBV28; size: -
DNA: TGTGCCAGCTCACCGCCACTAGCGGGACTGCATTACAATGAGCAGTTCTTC; CDR3: CASSPPLAGLHYNEQFF; D: TRBD2; J: TRBJ2-1; V: TRBV18; size: -
DNA: TGTGCCACCAACACCGGGGGCACAGATACGCAGTATTTT; CDR3: CATNTGGTDTQYF; D: -; J: TRBJ2-3; V: TRBV6-6; size: few
DNA: TGTGCCAGCAGCTTAGGCGAAGGAGGGTCCCGTGAGCAGTTCTTC; CDR3: CASSLGEGGSREQFF; D: -; J: TRBJ2-1; V: TRBV13; size: few
DNA: TGTGCCAGCTCACCCAACCGGAGGACAGATACGCAGTATTTT; CDR3: CASSPNRRTDTQYF; D: -; J: TRBJ2-3; V: TRBV18; size: few
DNA: TGTGCCAGCCGCGGACTAGGGGGCCAAGAGACCCAGTACTTC; CDR3: CASRGLGGQETQYF; D: -; J: TRBJ2-5; V: TRBV5-6; size: -
DNA: TGTGCCAGCAGCGGCGAGGGCCTCGGCACAGATACGCAGTATTTT; CDR3: CASSGEGLGTDTQYF; D: -; J: TRBJ2-3; V: TRBV28; size: few
DNA: TGTGCCAGCAGCCTACAGGGGACCAAAGAGCAGTACTTC; CDR3: CASSLQGTKEQYF; D: TRBD1; J: TRBJ2-7; V: TRBV28; size: -
DNA: TGTGCCAGTATTGCGTTAGGGACTAGCGGGATAGAGCAGTTCTTC; CDR3: CASIALGTSGIEQFF; D: TRBD2; J: TRBJ2-1; V: TRBV19; size: few
DNA: TGTGCCAGCAGCTTTCCAGCGACTGATACGCAGTATTTT; CDR3: CASSFPATDTQYF; D: -; J: TRBJ2-3; V: TRBV7-8; size: few
DNA: TGTGCCAGCAGCCCGGGACAGTTCTCCGGGGAGCTGTTTTTT; CDR3: CASSPGQFSGELFF; D: TRBD1; J: TRBJ2-2; V: TRBV11-3; size: -
DNA: TGTGCCAGCAGCCAGAGCGTACAGGCCACCTACGAGCAGTACTTC; CDR3: CASSQSVQATYEQYF; D: -; J: TRBJ2-7; V: TRBV4-2; size: -
DNA: TGTGCCTGGAGTACCCAGGGGGTTTGGAGCTATGGCTACACCTTC; CDR3: CAWSTQGVWSYGYTF; D: TRBD1; J: TRBJ1-2; V: TRBV30; size: -
DNA: TGCGCCAGCAGCTTGGAAAGCCCGAACTATGGCTACACCTTC; CDR3: CASSLESPNYGYTF; D: -; J: TRBJ1-2; V: TRBV5-1; size: -
DNA: TGTGCCAGCAGCTTAGAAGCGGGAGCTCGCAATGAGCAGTTCTTC; CDR3: CASSLEAGARNEQFF; D: TRBD2; J: TRBJ2-1; V: TRBV7-2; size: few
DNA: TGCGCCAGCAGCCCGCTACCGACAGTGAACACTGAAGCTTTCTTT; CDR3: CASSPLPTVNTEAFF; D: -; J: TRBJ1-1; V: TRBV4-3; size: -
DNA: TGTGCCAGCAGCTTGGCCAACGAGCAGTACTTC; CDR3: CASSLANEQYF; D: -; J: TRBJ2-7; V: TRBV5-6; size: few
DNA: TGTGCCAGCCAAGGGACAGGGGATCCAGATACGCAGTATTTT; CDR3: CASQGTGDPDTQYF; D: TRBD1; J: TRBJ2-3; V: TRBV2; size: few
DNA: TGTGCCAGCAGCTTAGAGGGGGCGTTTGGGTCGGGTGAGCAGTTCTTC; CDR3: CASSLEGAFGSGEQFF; D: TRBD1; J: TRBJ2-1; V: TRBV7-2; size: -
DNA: TGCGCCAGCAGCCAAGCTAGCGGGAGGGACAATGAGCAGTTCTTC; CDR3: CASSQASGRDNEQFF; D: TRBD2; J: TRBJ2-1; V: TRBV4-3; size: few
DNA: TGTGCCACCAGCGAAGGACTAGCGGGTTACAATGAGCAGTTCTTC; CDR3: CATSEGLAGYNEQFF; D: TRBD2; J: TRBJ2-1; V: TRBV15; size: -
DNA: TGCGCCAGCAGCGAGGGACAGCTAAATCAGCCCCAGCATTTT; CDR3: CASSEGQLNQPQHF; D: TRBD1; J: TRBJ1-5; V: TRBV5-1; size: few
DNA: TGCGCCAGCAGCCCGGGACAGCCTTCCACTGAAGCTTTCTTT; CDR3: CASSPGQPSTEAFF; D: TRBD1; J: TRBJ1-1; V: TRBV5-1; size: -
DNA: TGCAGTGCTCGGGGTGGTGAAAAACTGTTTTTT; CDR3: CSARGGEKLFF; D: -; J: TRBJ1-4; V: TRBV20-1; size: few
DNA: TGTGCCAGCAGCGTAGTTGGCAGTCTGGATGAGCAGTTCTTC; CDR3: CASSVVGSLDEQFF; D: -; J: TRBJ2-1; V: TRBV9; size: -
DNA: TGTGCCACCAGCAGAGTTGGGAGGGGGGAGCTGTTTTTT; CDR3: CATSRVGRGELFF; D: -; J: TRBJ2-2; V: TRBV15; size: -
DNA: TGTGCCAGCAGCCTCCATCCCATTAGCGGGGGGAGAGCCTACGAGCAGTACTTC; CDR3: CASSLHPISGGRAYEQYF; D: TRBD2; J: TRBJ2-7; V: TRBV4-2; size: -
DNA: TGTGCCACTACAACAGGGGTCCTCTCCTACGAGCAGTACTTC; CDR3: CATTTGVLSYEQYF; D: TRBD1; J: TRBJ2-7; V: TRBV28; size: few
DNA: TGTGCCAGCAGCCCGACCGGGACAGGGGGCTATAATGAGCAGTTCTTC; CDR3: CASSPTGTGGYNEQFF; D: TRBD1; J: TRBJ2-1; V: TRBV5-6; size: few
DNA: TGTGCCAGCAGCTTAGGGACCGGGACTACCCACTCCTACAATGAGCAGTTCTTC; CDR3: CASSLGTGTTHSYNEQFF; D: TRBD2; J: TRBJ2-1; V: TRBV7-9; size: few
DNA: TGTGCCAGCAGCTTCGGGTTCACTGAAGCTTTCTTT; CDR3: CASSFGFTEAFF; D: -; J: TRBJ1-1; V: TRBV11-3; size: -
DNA: TGTGCCAGCAGCTCCCGGAGCTCCTACGAGCAGTACTTC; CDR3: CASSSRSSYEQYF; D: -; J: TRBJ2-7; V: TRBV11-2; size: -
DNA: TGTGCCAGTAGTACCTTCCGACAGGGATGGAACACTGAAGCTTTCTTT; CDR3: CASSTFRQGWNTEAFF; D: TRBD1; J: TRBJ1-1; V: TRBV19; size: -
DNA: TGTGCCAGCAGTTTAGAGCGGGGACGTGGGACCCAGTACTTC; CDR3: CASSLERGRGTQYF; D: TRBD2; J: TRBJ2-5; V: TRBV27; size: -
DNA: TGTGCCAGCAGGACAGGGGGTGGCAATCAGCCCCAGCATTTT; CDR3: CASRTGGGNQPQHF; D: TRBD1; J: TRBJ1-5; V: TRBV2; size: -
DNA: TGTGCCGGTTGCACAGGGAACTCCTACGAGCAGTACTTC; CDR3: CAGCTGNSYEQYF; D: -; J: TRBJ2-7; V: TRBV28; size: few
DNA: TGTGCCAGCAGACTAGCGGGAGCGTCCTACAATGAGCAGTTCTTC; CDR3: CASRLAGASYNEQFF; D: TRBD2; J: TRBJ2-1; V: TRBV28; size: few
DNA: TGTGCCAGCTCAACACCGGGACTAGCCTACGAGCAGTACTTC; CDR3: CASSTPGLAYEQYF; D: TRBD2; J: TRBJ2-7; V: TRBV7-2; size: -
DNA: TGTGCCAGCAGAGCGGGACCGAACTACGAGCAGTACTTC; CDR3: CASRAGPNYEQYF; D: TRBD2; J: TRBJ2-7; V: TRBV2; size: few